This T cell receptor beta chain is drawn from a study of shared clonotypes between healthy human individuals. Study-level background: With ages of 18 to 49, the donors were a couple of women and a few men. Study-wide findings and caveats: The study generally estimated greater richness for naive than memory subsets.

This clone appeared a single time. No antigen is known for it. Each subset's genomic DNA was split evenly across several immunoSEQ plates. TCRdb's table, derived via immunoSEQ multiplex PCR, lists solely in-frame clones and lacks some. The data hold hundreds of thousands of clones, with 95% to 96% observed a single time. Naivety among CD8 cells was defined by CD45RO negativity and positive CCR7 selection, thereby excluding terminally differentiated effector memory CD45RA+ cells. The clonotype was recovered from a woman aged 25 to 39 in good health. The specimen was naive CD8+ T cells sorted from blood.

DNA for the CDR3: TGTGCCAGCAAACCCAGGGATAATTCACCCCTCCACTTT. As protein: CASKPRDNSPLHF. The rearrangement joins TRBV6-5 to TRBJ1-6, with D perhaps matching TRBD1 (5 bases). There are 13 residues in the CDR3. Trimming pared 7 bases from V and 5 bases from J, leaving 9 bases between. Germline V gives CDR1 MNHEY, CDR2 SVGAGI.